This T cell receptor beta chain was found in a study of glioma-infiltrating T cells. Findings of the study overall: Tissue and blood shared very few CDR3 sequences. Non-neoplastic patients had below-expected tissue-blood divergence, while all gliomas exceeded expectation.

Using RNA template, CDR3s of TCR alpha and beta were amplified with iRepertoire arm-PCR. One-step reverse transcription and amplification started from approximately 100-400 ng of tissue mRNA or PBMC total RNA. TCRdb redid the calling of the multiplex PCR reads with MiXCR, one entry per CDR3 protein. The sample yields 100,000 to 150,000 distinct CDR3 sequences, more than 20% seen once. This CDR3 is 16 amino acids long. The V gene end was trimmed by 5 bases and the J gene end by 0 bases; junction bases not matched to a gene: 4. A note on this clonotype: The target antigen is unknown.

The sequencing sample was made of glioma tissue, nonneoplastic brain tissue, or PBMCs (not recorded which). The TCR sequence derives from a human donor with low-grade glioma or glioblastoma, undergoing nonglioma brain surgery, or in good health (not recorded which). The chain links TRBV12-3 or TRBV12-4 to TRBJ2-7; the match to TRBD2 covers 13 bases. This chain's CDR3 is CASSIGTSGISYEQYF. CDR3 bases: TGTGCCAGCAGTATCGGGACTAGCGGGATCTCCTACGAGCAGTACTTC.